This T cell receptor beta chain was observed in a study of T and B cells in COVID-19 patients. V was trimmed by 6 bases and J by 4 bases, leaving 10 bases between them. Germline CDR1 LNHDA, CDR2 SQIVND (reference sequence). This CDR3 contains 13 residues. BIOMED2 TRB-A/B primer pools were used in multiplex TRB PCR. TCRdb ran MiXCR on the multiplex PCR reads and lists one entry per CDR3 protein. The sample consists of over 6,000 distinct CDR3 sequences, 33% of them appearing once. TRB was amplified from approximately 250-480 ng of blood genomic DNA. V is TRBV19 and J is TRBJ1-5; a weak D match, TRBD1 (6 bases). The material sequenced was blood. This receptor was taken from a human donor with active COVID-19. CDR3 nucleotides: TGTGCCAGTAGCACTAGGGGGAATCAGCCCCAGCATTTT. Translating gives CASSTRGNQPQHF.